A single sample gave rise to the 24 T cell receptor beta chains below, sequenced in a study of cytomegalovirus exposure and HLA in healthy donors. Use of 60 Vbeta and 13 Jbeta primers characterized the PCR. The repertoire was sequenced with immunoSEQ multiplex PCR; TCRdb's copy has only in-frame clones and lacks some. The sample contains 150,000 to 200,000 clones, 80% to 85% of which appear only once. The sequencing input was PBMCs. These receptors were obtained from a man aged 30-40 years in good health and CMV-seronegative.

The chain combines TRBV11-2 with TRBJ2-1; 7 nucleotides match TRBD2. Germline CDR1 reads SGHAT; CDR2 reads FQNNGV. V lost 5 bases to trimming and J lost 0 bases; unmatched junction nucleotides: 10. This CDR3 comprises 17 residues. CDR3 nucleotides: TGTGCCAGCAGCCGAGGGCTAGCGGTGAGCTCCTACAATGAGCAGTTCTTC. Its translation is CASSRGLAVSSYNEQFF. Full variable domain (remainder filled in from reference TRBV11-2 and TRBJ2-1): EAGVAQSPRYKIIEKRQSVAFWCNPISGHATLYWYQQILGQGPKLLIQFQNNGVVDDSQLPKDRFSAERLKGVDSTLKIQPAKLEDSAVYLCASSRGLAVSSYNEQFFGPGTRLTVL.

The V gene is TRBV5-1, the J gene TRBJ2-3; 10 bases map to TRBD1. The CDR3 has 16 amino acids. CDR1 SGHRS and CDR2 YFSETQ come from the germline V gene. Trimming cost V 0 bases and J 4 bases; bases outside gene matches: 5. The CDR3: CASSLGQGANADTQYF. The CDR3 DNA is TGCGCCAGCAGCTTGGGACAGGGGGCAAATGCAGATACGCAGTATTTT.

The chain recombines TRBV7-6 with TRBJ2-1; possible D gene TRBD1, 5 bases. Germline CDR1 reads SGHVS; CDR2 reads FNYEAQ. Trimming pared 1 base from V and 7 bases from J, leaving 23 bases between. This CDR3 contains 18 residues. The CDR3 DNA reads TGTGCCAGCAGCTTAGAACATACAGGCCTATTCTCGATGAATGAGCAGTTCTTC. Its translation: CASSLEHTGLFSMNEQFF.

The chain carries TRBV15 and TRBJ2-7; 9 bases map to TRBD1. Trimming took 0 bases from V and 3 from J; bases not matched to a gene: 3. The CDR3 spans 15 residues. Germline assignment: CDR1 LNHNV and CDR2 YYDKDF (reference sequence). This CDR3 reads CATSRDMGQGYEQYF. DNA of the CDR3: TGTGCCACCAGCAGAGATATGGGACAGGGCTACGAGCAGTACTTC.

V is TRBV19 and J is TRBJ2-1; tentatively, D is TRBD2 (5 bases). Between the trimmed V and J ends, which lost 2 bases and 7 bases, there was a span of 18 bases. The CDR3 totals 16 residues. Germline V gives CDR1 LNHDA, CDR2 SQIVND (reference sequence). The CDR3 spells CASSIMVARGWNEQFF. The CDR3 DNA follows: TGTGCCAGTAGTATAATGGTAGCCCGGGGTTGGAATGAGCAGTTCTTC.

This sequence joins TRBV5-1 and TRBJ2-1; 10 nucleotides align to TRBD2. The J segment lost 6 bases and the V segment lost 4 bases, leaving 7 bases of the junction unmatched. The CDR3 is 15 residues long. CDR1 is SGHRS and CDR2 is YFSETQ in the germline V gene. The CDR3 DNA follows: TGCGCCAGCAGCCAACTAGCGGGATCGTTCAATGAGCAGTTCTTC. It translates to CASSQLAGSFNEQFF.

This chain uses TRBV11-3 with TRBJ2-3; TRBD2 aligns across 7 bases. With 0 bases clipped from V and 2 bases from J, the junction kept 11 bases outside the gene matches. This CDR3 is built from 18 residues. Germline CDR1 reads SGHNT; CDR2 reads YENEEA. DNA for the CDR3: TGTGCCAGCAGCTTAGATTTAGGGCGGGAGATTCCCACAGATACGCAGTATTTT. Translated: CASSLDLGREIPTDTQYF.

The genes are TRBV7-3 and TRBJ2-5, with TRBD1 as a possible D gene (6 bases). Trimming removed 6 bases from V and 5 bases from J, with 16 bases in between. Germline V CDR1 and CDR2: SGHTA, FQGTGA. This CDR3 contains 14 residues. The chain's CDR3 is CASSLDQGSETQYF. In DNA, the CDR3 is TGTGCCAGCAGTCTAGACCAGGGGTCGGAGACCCAGTACTTC. Drawing the rest from reference TRBV7-3 and TRBJ2-5, the complete variable domain is GAGVSQTPSNKVTEKGKYVELRCDPISGHTALYWYRQSLGQGPEFLIYFQGTGAADDSGLPNDRFFAVRPEGSVSTLKIQRTERGDSAVYLCASSLDQGSETQYFGPGTRLLVL.

The gene calls are TRBV19 and TRBJ1-5, with 9 positions matching TRBD1. Germline values: CDR1 LNHDA, CDR2 SQIVND (reference sequence). The ends lost 6 bases at V and 3 bases at J; junction bases unmatched: 6. The CDR3 consists of 15 residues. CDR3 sequence reads: CASSLGQGYNQPQHF. CDR3 coding DNA: TGTGCCAGTAGCCTGGGACAGGGCTACAATCAGCCCCAGCATTTT. Drawing the rest from reference TRBV19 and TRBJ1-5, the complete variable domain is DGGITQSPKYLFRKEGQNVTLSCEQNLNHDAMYWYRQDPGQGLRLIYYSQIVNDFQKGDIAEGYSVSREKKESFPLTVTSAQKNPTAFYLCASSLGQGYNQPQHFGDGTRLSIL.

The chain links TRBV6-1 to TRBJ1-4; no clear D. The germline V gene has CDR1 MNHNS and CDR2 SASEGT. Trimming removed 5 bases from V and 7 bases from J, with 17 bases in between. This CDR3 contains 15 residues. This CDR3 reads CASSLGPASSEKLFF. The CDR3 coding sequence is TGTGCCAGCAGTCTAGGCCCGGCTTCTAGTGAAAAACTGTTTTTT.

This chain links TRBV6-1 with TRBJ2-5, with TRBD1 matching 9 bases. Matching the DNA end better, TRBJ2-7 makes the J call doubtful. Germline V CDR1 and CDR2: MNHNS, SASEGT. The CDR3 contains 13 residues. The CDR3 loop reads CASRRDRVGEQYF. CDR3 in DNA: TGTGCCAGCAGGAGGGACAGGGTAGGCGAGCAGTACTTC.

The chain carries TRBV5-4 and TRBJ2-1, with a weak D call TRBD2 (5 bases). Trimming removed 4 bases from V and 8 bases from J, with 16 bases in between. The CDR3 has 14 residues. Germline CDR1 is SGHNT and CDR2 is YYREEE (reference sequence). Written as DNA, the CDR3 is TGTGCCAGCAGCGTAGCCCCCCCCGGGGATGAGCAGTTCTTC. It yields the protein CASSVAPPGDEQFF.

Only a few counts were recorded for this clone. V is TRBV7-9 and J is TRBJ2-5; 8 bases match TRBD2. V was clipped by 2 bases and J by 5 bases; unmatched bases: 7. This CDR3 contains 15 residues. The V gene's germline CDR1 is SEHNR and CDR2 FQNEAQ (reference sequence). This chain's CDR3 is CASSLRGGLQETQYF. CDR3 DNA sequence: TGTGCCAGCAGCTTACGCGGGGGGCTCCAGGAGACCCAGTACTTC.

The table lists this clone with a few counts. This chain links TRBV5-8 with TRBJ2-7; tentatively, D is TRBD1 (5 bases). CDR1 and CDR2 (germline): SGHTS, YDEGEE. CDR3 length equals 14 residues. V was trimmed by 6 bases and J by 3 bases, leaving 16 bases between them. In DNA, the CDR3 is TGTGCCAGCACCCCCTTAGACAGAGGCTACGAGCAGTACTTC. This gives the protein CASTPLDRGYEQYF.

This rearrangement joins TRBV4-2 to TRBJ2-7; 8 nucleotides line up with TRBD2. This CDR3 is built from 15 residues. Trimming at V came to 1 base and at J to 3 bases, leaving 5 bases not matched to a gene. Germline V lookup: CDR1 LGHNA, CDR2 YNFKEQ. DNA of the CDR3: TGTGCCAGCAGCCAAGGGATAAGCGGGAGCTACGAGCAGTACTTC. Amino acid sequence: CASSQGISGSYEQYF.

The J gene is TRBJ2-5, the V gene TRBV10-3; 10 positions agree with TRBD1. Germline-derived CDR1 and CDR2 are ENHRY and SYGVKD. The CDR3 is 16 residues long. V trimming: 0 bases; J trimming: 2 bases; junction bases outside the gene matches: 3. CDR3 sequence: CAISESRTGGQETQYF. DNA for the CDR3: TGTGCCATCAGTGAGTCGCGGACAGGGGGGCAAGAGACCCAGTACTTC.

The CDR3 reads CASSVDADYEQYF. In DNA form, the CDR3 reads TGTGCCAGTAGTGTGGATGCCGACTACGAGCAGTACTTC. This sequence joins TRBV19 and TRBJ2-5; the D is unclear. The J call is doubtful: the DNA matches TRBJ2-7 better. CDR1 is LNHDA, CDR2 SQIVND, per germline (reference sequence). This CDR3 has 13 residues.

This chain connects TRBV9 to TRBJ2-1; 9 nucleotides match TRBD2. Germline V lookup: CDR1 SGDLS, CDR2 YYNGEE. Trimming at V came to 0 bases and at J to 8 bases, leaving 6 bases not matched to a gene. The CDR3 spans 15 residues. In DNA, the CDR3 is TGTGCCAGCAGCGTAGGAGCGGGAGGTGGGGATGAGCAGTTCTTC. Translated, it gives CASSVGAGGGDEQFF.

This chain links TRBV7-2 with TRBJ1-1; the match to TRBD1 covers 9 bases. CDR1 is SGHTA, CDR2 FQGNSA, per germline. This CDR3 region has 14 residues. With 6 bases clipped from V and 4 bases from J, the junction kept 6 bases outside the gene matches. CDR3 DNA: TGTGCCAGCAGAAGCACAGGGGGCGGCACTGAAGCTTTCTTT. Translation: CASRSTGGGTEAFF.

This rearrangement joins TRBV6-5 to TRBJ2-1; 9 bases match TRBD1. Germline values: CDR1 MNHEY, CDR2 SVGAGI. This CDR3 has 15 residues. J was trimmed by 4 bases and V by 5 bases; bases with no gene match: 6. The CDR3 loop reads CASSPGTGFYNEQFF. The DNA for the CDR3 is TGTGCCAGCAGTCCCGGGACAGGGTTTTACAATGAGCAGTTCTTC.

The V and J genes are TRBV5-1 and TRBJ2-7, with TRBD1 identical over 9 bases. Germline V gives CDR1 SGHRS, CDR2 YFSETQ. The CDR3 extends over 14 amino acids. Trimming cost V 3 bases and J 2 bases; bases outside gene matches: 3. The CDR3 region is CASSSRTGAYEQYF. The CDR3 region has the DNA TGCGCCAGCAGCTCCCGGACAGGGGCCTACGAGCAGTACTTC.

The chain recombines TRBV5-6 with TRBJ1-1; no firm D call. There are 12 residues in the CDR3. Germline CDR1 is SGHDT and CDR2 is YYEEEE. Trimming cost V 4 bases and J 4 bases, with 8 bases left between them. CDR3 sequence (DNA): TGTGCCAGCAGCCGGGTAGGCACTGAAGCTTTCTTT. Its translation is CASSRVGTEAFF.

This rearrangement joins TRBV16 to TRBJ1-2; possible D gene TRBD1, 5 bases. CDR3 length: 15 amino acids. V gave up 0 bases and J gave up 5 bases, with 13 bases separating them. From germline, CDR1 is KGHSY and CDR2 FQNENV. The DNA of the CDR3 is TGTGCCAGCAGCCAATCGAAGGGGCTCCTTTATGGCTACACCTTC. This gives the protein CASSQSKGLLYGYTF.

The rearrangement links TRBV4-2 to TRBJ1-2; D may be TRBD1 (6 bases). The V end lost 0 bases, the J end lost 4 bases, and 18 bases lay between the germline ends. The germline V gene has CDR1 LGHNA and CDR2 YNFKEQ. This CDR3 has 17 residues. This chain's CDR3 is CASSQDGSRRGFYGYTF. The CDR3, as DNA: TGTGCCAGCAGCCAAGATGGGTCCAGAAGGGGGTTCTATGGCTACACCTTC.